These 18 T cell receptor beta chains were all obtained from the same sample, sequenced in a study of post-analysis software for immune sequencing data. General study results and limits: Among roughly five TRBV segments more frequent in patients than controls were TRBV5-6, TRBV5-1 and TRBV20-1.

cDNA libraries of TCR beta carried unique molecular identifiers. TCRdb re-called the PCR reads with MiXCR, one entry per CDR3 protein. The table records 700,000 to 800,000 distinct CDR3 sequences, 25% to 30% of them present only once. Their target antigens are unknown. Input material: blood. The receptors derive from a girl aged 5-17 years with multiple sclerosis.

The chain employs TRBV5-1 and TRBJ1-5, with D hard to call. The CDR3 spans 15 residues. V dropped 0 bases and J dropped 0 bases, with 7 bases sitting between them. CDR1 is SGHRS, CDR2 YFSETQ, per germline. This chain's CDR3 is CASSLESDSNQPQHF. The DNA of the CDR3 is TGCGCCAGCAGCTTGGAATCGGATAGCAATCAGCCCCAGCATTTT.

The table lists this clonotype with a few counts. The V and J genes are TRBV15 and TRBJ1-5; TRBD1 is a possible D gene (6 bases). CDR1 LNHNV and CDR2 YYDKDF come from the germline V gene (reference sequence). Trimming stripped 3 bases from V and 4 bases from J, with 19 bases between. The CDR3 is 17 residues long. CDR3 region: CATSRDYQGGTNQPQHF. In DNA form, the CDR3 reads TGTGCCACCAGCAGGGACTATCAGGGAGGGACAAATCAGCCCCAGCATTTT.

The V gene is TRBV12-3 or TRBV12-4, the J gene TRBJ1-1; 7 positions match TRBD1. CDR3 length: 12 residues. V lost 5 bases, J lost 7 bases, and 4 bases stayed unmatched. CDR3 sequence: CASSPGGVEAFF. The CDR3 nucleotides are TGTGCCAGCAGTCCAGGGGGGGTTGAAGCTTTCTTT.

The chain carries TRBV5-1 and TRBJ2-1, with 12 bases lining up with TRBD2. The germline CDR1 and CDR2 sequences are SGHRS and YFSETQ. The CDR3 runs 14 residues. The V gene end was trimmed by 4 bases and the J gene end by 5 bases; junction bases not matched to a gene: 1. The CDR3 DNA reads TGCGCCAGCAGCACTAGCGGGAGGCACAATGAGCAGTTCTTC. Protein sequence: CASSTSGRHNEQFF. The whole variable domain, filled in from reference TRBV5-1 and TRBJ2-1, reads KAGVTQTPRYLIKTRGQQVTLSCSPISGHRSVSWYQQTPGQGLQFLFEYFSETQRNKGNFPGRFSGRQFSNSRSEMNVSTLELGDSALYLCASSTSGRHNEQFFGPGTRLTVL.

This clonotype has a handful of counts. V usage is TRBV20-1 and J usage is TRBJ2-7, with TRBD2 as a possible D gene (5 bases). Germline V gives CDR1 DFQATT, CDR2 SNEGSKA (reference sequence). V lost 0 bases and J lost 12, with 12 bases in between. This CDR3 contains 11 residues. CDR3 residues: CSARDGETRYF. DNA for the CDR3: TGCAGTGCTAGAGATGGGGAGACCCGGTACTTC.

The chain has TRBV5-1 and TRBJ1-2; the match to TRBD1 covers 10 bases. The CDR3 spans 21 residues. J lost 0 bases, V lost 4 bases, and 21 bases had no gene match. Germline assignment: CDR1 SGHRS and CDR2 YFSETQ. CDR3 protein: CASSRTLEGQGRNRANYGYTF. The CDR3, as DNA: TGCGCCAGCAGCCGAACATTGGAGGGACAGGGGAGGAACAGAGCTAACTATGGCTACACCTTC.

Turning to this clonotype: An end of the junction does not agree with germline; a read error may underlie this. The chain's CDR3 is CASSQDLGSNQPQHF. The CDR3 region has the DNA TGTGCCAGTAGCCAAGACCTGGGGAGCAATCAGCCCCAGCATTTT. This chain uses TRBV3-1 with TRBJ1-5, with D unclear. The V gene's germline CDR1 is LGHDT and CDR2 YNNKEL (reference sequence). The CDR3 contains 15 residues. Based on the CDR3 plus reference TRBV3-1 and TRBJ1-5, the full variable domain is DTAVSQTPKYLVTQMGNDKSIKCEQNLGHDTMYWYKQDSKKFLKIMFSYNNKELIINETVPNRFSPKSPDKAHLNLHINSLELGDSAVYFCASSQDLGSNQPQHFGDGTRLSIL.

The CDR3: CASWVTGTSGGEQFF. Here the CDR3 DNA reads TGTGCCAGCTGGGTAACCGGGACTAGCGGTGGTGAGCAGTTCTTC. J is TRBJ2-1 and V is TRBV2, with 11 positions matching TRBD2. The V gene end was trimmed by 8 bases and the J gene end by 9 bases; junction bases not matched to a gene: 12. Germline V gives CDR1 SNHLY, CDR2 FYNNEI. This CDR3 has 15 amino acids.

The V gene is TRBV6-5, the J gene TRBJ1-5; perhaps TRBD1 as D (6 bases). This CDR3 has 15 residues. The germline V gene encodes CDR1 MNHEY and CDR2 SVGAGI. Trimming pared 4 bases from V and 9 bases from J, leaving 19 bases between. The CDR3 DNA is TGTGCCAGCAGTTTTGCCGGTAACTTAGGGGGGCCCCAGCATTTT. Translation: CASSFAGNLGGPQHF.

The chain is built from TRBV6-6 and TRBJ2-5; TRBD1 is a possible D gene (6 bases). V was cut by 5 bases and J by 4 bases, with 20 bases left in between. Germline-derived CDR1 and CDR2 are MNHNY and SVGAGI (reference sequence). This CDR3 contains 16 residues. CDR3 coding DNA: TGTGCCAGCAGTATCCCCCATTTGGACAGTCGAGAGACCCAGTACTTC. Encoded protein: CASSIPHLDSRETQYF.

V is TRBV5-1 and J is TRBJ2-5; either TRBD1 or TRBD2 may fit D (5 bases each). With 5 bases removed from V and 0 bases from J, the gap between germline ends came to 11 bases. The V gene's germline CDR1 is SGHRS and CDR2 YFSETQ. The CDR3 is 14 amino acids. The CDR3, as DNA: TGCGCCAGCAGGGGGGACCGGTACCAAGAGACCCAGTACTTC. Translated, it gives CASRGDRYQETQYF.

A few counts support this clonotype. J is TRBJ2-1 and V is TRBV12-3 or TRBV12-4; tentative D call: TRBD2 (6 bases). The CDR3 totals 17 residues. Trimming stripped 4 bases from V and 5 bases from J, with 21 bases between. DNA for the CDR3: TGTGCCAGCAGTTCCTACCACGGGGGACCCACTGACAATGAGCAGTTCTTC. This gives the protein CASSSYHGGPTDNEQFF.

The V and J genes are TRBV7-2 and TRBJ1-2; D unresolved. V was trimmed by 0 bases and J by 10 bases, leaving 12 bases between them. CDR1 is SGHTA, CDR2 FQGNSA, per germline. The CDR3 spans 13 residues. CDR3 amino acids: CASSLARLRDYTF. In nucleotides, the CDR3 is TGTGCCAGCAGCTTAGCGCGGCTGCGTGACTACACCTTC.

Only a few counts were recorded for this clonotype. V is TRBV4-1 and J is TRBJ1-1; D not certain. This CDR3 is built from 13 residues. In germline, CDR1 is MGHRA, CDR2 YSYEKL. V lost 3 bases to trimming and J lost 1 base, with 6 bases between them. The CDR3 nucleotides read TGCGCCAGCAGCCACAAGCCGAACACTGAAGCTTTCTTT. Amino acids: CASSHKPNTEAFF.

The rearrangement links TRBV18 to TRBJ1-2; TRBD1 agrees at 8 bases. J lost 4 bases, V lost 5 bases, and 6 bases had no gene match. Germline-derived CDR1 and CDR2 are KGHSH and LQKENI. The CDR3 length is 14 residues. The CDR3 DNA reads TGTGCCAGCTCAGGACAGGGCGACGGCTATGGCTACACCTTC. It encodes CASSGQGDGYGYTF.

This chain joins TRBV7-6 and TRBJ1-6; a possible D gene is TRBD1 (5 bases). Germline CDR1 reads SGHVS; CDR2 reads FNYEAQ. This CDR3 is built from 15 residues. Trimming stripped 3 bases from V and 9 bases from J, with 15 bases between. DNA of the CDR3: TGTGCCAGCAGCTTTGGGGCAGAAGCACGTTCACCCCTCCACTTT. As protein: CASSFGAEARSPLHF.

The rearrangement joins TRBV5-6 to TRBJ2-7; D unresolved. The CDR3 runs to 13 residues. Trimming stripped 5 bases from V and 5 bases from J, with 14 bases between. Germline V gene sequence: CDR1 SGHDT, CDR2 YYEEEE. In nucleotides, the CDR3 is TGTGCCAGCAGTAGGGTAGCTCCCGACGAGCAGTACTTC. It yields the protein CASSRVAPDEQYF.

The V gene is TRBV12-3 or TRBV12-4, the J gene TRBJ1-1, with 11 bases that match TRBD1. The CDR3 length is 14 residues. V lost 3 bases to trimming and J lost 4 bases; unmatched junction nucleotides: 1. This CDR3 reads CASSFGTGGTEAFF. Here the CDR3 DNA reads TGTGCCAGCAGTTTTGGGACAGGGGGCACTGAAGCTTTCTTT.